This T cell receptor (beta chain) emerged from a study of T cells in localized non-small cell lung cancer (dated by TCRdb to the early 2020s). Broadly, across the study: Comparing tumors with uninvolved tumor-adjacent lungs, the study looked at the T cell repertoires of about 240 patients with early-stage NSCLC. NSCLC patients had a mean age of around 61 years, and about 140 were male and nearly 110 female. The cohort comprised 200 to 300 treatment-naïve NSCLC patients with resected, localized lung tumors. The paper's findings and limits, for the study overall: A median of approximately 55 of the top 100 tumor clones were detected in paired uninvolved adjacent lung, and 25 to 35 of these tumor clones were also found among the top 100 clones of the paired uninvolved adjacent lung. Multi-region tumor sequencing was not performed, so intratumor heterogeneity could not be excluded. Higher T cell density in blood was associated with longer overall survival, whereas higher clonality in adjacent lung was associated with shorter survival. Because the study design was exploratory, TCR variables were selected using unadjusted p-values without false-discovery rate correction. Uninvolved tumor-adjacent lung showed the highest T cell clonality, higher than tumor, which suggests more focused antigenic responses in the uninvolved tumor-adjacent lung.

The immunoSEQ Assay was used to sequence TCR beta CDR3 regions from DNA. In the authors' own workflow: T cell density was computed as TCR beta template counts normalized to usable DNA estimated by amplifying housekeeping genes. Using the preseqR package, richness was estimated by extrapolating to 120,000 templates for tissue samples and 400,000 templates for PBMC samples. Clonality was defined as one minus Pielou's evenness. To identify tissue-enriched TCRs, differential abundance testing was run on productive amino-acid clonotypes with a minimum total count of 5 and an alpha of 0.1. The Jaccard Index and the Morisita Overlap Index were used to measure repertoire overlap between compartments. GLIPH grouped TCR beta CDR3s together with public tetramer-defined viral CDR3s, and a viral motif had to include at least three viral sequences and also show V-gene enrichment. TCRdb holds this immuneACCESS table with in-frame rearrangements only. Some clones are missing; in checked studies, unresolved V genes explain under half, and the rest has no known cause. Clone size and V and J calls were adopted from that table, with D and trimming inferred from the DNA. The sample table shows tens of thousands of clones, and about 86% are seen once. 0.95% to 1.3% of the sample comes from the top ten.

At diagnosis, tumor, uninvolved tumor-adjacent lung and peripheral blood were collected and then preserved as a mix of FFPE and fresh-frozen material. Blood samples were analyzed as peripheral blood mononuclear cells for TCR repertoire profiling. A word on this clone: The target of this receptor is not known. The sample holds no much larger clone one base away, and base qualities are not on file.

The CDR3 runs 16 residues from the cysteine to the phenylalanine. CDR3 DNA only is kept here, 48 bases in frame from base 1. Per the germline V gene, SGHRS is the CDR1 and YFSETQ is the CDR2. The germline ends are 13 bases apart after V is trimmed by 0 bases and J by 2 bases. The rearrangement joined TRBV5-1 to TRBJ2-3, with no confidently assigned D gene. The clonotype originates from a woman aged 40-69 years with stage I lung adenocarcinoma. The starting material was peripheral blood, obtained before any cancer treatment. The DNA is TGCGCCAGCAGCTTGGGGAGCCTAGGCTCCACAGATACGCAGTATTTT. It specifies CASSLGSLGSTDTQYF.